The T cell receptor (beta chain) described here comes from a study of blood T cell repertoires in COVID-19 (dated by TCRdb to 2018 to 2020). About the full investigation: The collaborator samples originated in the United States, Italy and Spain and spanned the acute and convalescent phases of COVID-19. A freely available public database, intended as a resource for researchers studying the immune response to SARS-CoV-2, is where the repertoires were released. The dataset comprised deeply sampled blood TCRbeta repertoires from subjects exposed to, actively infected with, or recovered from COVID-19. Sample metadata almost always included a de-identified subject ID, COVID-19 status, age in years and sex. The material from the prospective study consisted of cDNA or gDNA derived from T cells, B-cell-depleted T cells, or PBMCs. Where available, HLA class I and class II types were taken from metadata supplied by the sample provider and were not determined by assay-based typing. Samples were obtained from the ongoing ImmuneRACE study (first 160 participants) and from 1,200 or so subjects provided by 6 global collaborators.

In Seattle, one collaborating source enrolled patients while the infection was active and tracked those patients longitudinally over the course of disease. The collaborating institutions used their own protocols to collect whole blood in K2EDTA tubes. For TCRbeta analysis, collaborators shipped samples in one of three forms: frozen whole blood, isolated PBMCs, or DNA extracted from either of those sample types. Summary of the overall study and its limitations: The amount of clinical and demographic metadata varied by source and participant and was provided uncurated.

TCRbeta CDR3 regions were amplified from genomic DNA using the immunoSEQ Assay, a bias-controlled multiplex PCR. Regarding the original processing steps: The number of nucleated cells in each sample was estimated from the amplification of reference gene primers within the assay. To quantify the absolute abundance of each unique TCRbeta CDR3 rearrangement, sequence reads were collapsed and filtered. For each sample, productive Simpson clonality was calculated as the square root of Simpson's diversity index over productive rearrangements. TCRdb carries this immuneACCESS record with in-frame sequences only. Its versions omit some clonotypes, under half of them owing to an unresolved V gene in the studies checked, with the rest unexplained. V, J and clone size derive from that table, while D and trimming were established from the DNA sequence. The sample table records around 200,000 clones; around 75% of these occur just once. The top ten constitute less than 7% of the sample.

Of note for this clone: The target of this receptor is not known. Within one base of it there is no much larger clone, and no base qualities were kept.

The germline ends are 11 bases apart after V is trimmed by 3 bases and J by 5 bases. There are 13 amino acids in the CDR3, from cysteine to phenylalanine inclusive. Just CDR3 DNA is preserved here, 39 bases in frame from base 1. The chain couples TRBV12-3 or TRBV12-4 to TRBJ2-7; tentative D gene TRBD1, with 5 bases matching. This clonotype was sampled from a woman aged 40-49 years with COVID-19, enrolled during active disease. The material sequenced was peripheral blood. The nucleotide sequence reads TGTGCCAGCAGTTTGAAAGGGGTCCACGAGCAGTACTTC. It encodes CASSLKGVHEQYF.